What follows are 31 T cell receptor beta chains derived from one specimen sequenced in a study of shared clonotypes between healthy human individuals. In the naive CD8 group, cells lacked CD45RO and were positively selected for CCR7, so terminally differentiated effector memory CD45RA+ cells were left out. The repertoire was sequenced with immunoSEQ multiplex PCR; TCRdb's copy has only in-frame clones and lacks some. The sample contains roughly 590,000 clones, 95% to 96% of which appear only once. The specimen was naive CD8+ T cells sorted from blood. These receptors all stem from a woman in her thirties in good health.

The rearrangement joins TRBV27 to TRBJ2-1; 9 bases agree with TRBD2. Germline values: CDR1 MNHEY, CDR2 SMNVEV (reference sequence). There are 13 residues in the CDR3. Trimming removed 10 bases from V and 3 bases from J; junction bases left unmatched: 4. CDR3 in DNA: TGTGCCATTGGACTAGCGCACTACAATGAGCAGTTCTTC. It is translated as CAIGLAHYNEQFF.

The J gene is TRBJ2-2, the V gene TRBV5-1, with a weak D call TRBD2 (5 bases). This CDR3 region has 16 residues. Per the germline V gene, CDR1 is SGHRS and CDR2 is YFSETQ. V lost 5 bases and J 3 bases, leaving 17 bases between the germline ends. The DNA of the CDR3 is TGCGCCAGCAGGGGCCTAGCTGGAAGGGACACCGGGGAGCTGTTTTTT. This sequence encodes CASRGLAGRDTGELFF.

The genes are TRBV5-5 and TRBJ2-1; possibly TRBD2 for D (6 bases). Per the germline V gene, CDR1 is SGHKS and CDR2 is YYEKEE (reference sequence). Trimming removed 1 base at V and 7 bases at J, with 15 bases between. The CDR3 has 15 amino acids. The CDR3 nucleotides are TGTGCCAGCAGCTTGATGGCGGGACCGTTAAATGAGCAGTTCTTC. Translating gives CASSLMAGPLNEQFF.

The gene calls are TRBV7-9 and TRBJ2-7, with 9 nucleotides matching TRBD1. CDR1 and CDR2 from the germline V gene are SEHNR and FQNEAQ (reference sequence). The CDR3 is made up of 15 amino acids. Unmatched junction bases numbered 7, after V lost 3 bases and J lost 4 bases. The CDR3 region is CASSFTDRGYYEQYF. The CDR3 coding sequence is TGTGCCAGCAGCTTCACGGACAGGGGCTATTACGAGCAGTACTTC.

The CDR3 region is CASSPDHRGGEKLFF. The CDR3 region has the DNA TGTGCCAGCAGCCCCGACCACAGGGGAGGTGAAAAACTGTTTTTT. The chain couples TRBV7-9 to TRBJ1-4, with 7 bases that match TRBD1. With 5 bases clipped from V and 7 bases from J, the junction kept 10 bases outside the gene matches. Per the germline V gene, CDR1 is SEHNR and CDR2 is FQNEAQ (reference sequence). The CDR3 sequence is 15 residues long.

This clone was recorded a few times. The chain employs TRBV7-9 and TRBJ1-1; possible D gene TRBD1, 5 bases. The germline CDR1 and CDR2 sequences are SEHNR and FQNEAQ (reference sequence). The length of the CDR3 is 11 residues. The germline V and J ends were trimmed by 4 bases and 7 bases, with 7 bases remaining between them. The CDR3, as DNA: TGTGCCAGCAGCTCGGGGCATGAAGCTTTCTTT. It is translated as CASSSGHEAFF.

Written as DNA, the CDR3 is TGTGCTAGTGGTGCGGGACTAGCGGTGACGGGCGGGGAGCTGTTTTTT. Residues: CASGAGLAVTGGELFF. The rearrangement joins TRBV12-5 to TRBJ2-2; TRBD2 agrees at 11 bases. The germline gives CDR1 LGHNT, CDR2 FRNRAP. The CDR3 extends over 16 amino acids. V shed 5 bases, J shed 7 bases, and the junction held 9 bases outside the gene matches.

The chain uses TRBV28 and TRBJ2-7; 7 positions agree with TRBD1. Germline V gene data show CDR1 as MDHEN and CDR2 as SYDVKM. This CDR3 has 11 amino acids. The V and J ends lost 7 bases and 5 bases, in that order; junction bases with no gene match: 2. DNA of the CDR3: TGTGCCAGCAAGGGGGCCCACGAGCAGTACTTC. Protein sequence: CASKGAHEQYF.

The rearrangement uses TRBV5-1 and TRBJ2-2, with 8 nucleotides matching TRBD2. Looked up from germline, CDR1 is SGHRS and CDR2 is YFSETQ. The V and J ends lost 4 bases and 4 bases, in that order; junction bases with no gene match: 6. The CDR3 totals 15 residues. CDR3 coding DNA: TGCGCCAGCAGCCCGTCGGGAGGGGGCACCGGGGAGCTGTTTTTT. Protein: CASSPSGGGTGELFF.

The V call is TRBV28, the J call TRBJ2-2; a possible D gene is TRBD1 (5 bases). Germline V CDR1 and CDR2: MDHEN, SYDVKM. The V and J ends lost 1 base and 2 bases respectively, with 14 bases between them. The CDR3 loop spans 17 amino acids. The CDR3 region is CASSLSVQGPNTGELFF. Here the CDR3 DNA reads TGTGCCAGCAGTTTATCCGTTCAGGGCCCCAACACCGGGGAGCTGTTTTTT.

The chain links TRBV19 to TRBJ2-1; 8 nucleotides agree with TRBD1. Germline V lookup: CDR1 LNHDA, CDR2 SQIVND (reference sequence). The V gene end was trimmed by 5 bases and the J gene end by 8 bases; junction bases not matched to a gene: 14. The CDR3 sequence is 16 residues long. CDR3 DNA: TGTGCCAGTAGTCTGCTTTCAGGACAGGGATTCCATGAGCAGTTCTTC. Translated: CASSLLSGQGFHEQFF.

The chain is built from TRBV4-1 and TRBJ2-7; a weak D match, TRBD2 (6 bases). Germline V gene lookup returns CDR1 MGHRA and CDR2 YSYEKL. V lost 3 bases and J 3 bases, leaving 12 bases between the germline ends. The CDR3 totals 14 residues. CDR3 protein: CASSQAAGFYEQYF. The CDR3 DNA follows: TGCGCCAGCAGCCAGGCTGCGGGATTCTACGAGCAGTACTTC.

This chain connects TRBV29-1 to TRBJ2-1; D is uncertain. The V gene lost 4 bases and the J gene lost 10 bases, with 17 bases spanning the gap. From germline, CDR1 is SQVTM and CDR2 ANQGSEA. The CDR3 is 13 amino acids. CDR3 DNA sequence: TGCAGCGTTGGCTTCAGCCTTCTCGGCGAGCAGTTCTTC. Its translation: CSVGFSLLGEQFF.

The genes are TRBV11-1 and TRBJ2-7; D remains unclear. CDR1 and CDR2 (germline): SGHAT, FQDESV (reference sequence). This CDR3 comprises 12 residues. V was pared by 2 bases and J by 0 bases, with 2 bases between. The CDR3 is CASSLFSYEQYF. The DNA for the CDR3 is TGTGCCAGCAGCTTATTCTCCTACGAGCAGTACTTC.

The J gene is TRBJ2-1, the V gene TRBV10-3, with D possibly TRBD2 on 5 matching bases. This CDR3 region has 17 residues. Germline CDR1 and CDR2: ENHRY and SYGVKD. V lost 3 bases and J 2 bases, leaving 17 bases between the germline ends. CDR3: CAISDSVGGSAYNEQFF. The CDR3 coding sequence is TGTGCCATCAGTGACTCCGTCGGTGGGAGTGCCTACAATGAGCAGTTCTTC.

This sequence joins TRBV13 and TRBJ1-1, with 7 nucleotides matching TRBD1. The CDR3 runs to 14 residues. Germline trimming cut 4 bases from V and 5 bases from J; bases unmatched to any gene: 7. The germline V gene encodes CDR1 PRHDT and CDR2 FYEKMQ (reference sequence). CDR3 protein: CASSSRTGWTEAFF. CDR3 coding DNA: TGTGCCAGCAGCTCCAGGACAGGATGGACTGAAGCTTTCTTT.

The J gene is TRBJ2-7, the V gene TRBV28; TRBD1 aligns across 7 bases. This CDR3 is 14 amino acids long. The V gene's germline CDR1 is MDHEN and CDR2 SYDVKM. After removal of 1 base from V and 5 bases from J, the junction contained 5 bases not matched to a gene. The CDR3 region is CASSLYRGQDEQYF. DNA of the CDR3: TGTGCCAGCAGTTTATACAGGGGCCAGGACGAGCAGTACTTC.

The CDR3 sequence is CASSLSFAGLVTQQYF. The CDR3 nucleotides are TGTGCCAGCAGTTTATCCTTTGCGGGACTAGTTACGCAGCAGTACTTC. V gene TRBV27 combines with J gene TRBJ2-7; 8 positions match TRBD2. The CDR3 totals 16 residues. Unmatched junction bases numbered 12, after V lost 0 bases and J lost 8 bases. The germline V gene has CDR1 MNHEY and CDR2 SMNVEV (reference sequence).

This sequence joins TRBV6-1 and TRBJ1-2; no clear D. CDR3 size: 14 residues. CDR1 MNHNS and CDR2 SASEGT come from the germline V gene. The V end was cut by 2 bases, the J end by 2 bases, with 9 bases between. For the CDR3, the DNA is TGTGCCAGCAGTGAAATCGGAGGGAACTATGGCTACACCTTC. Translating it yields CASSEIGGNYGYTF.

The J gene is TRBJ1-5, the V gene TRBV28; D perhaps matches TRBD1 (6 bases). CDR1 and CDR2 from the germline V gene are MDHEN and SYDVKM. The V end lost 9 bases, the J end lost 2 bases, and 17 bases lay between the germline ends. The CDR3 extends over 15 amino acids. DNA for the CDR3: TGTGCCAGTTACCCACAGGGTTTTGGCAATCAGCCCCAGCATTTT. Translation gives CASYPQGFGNQPQHF.

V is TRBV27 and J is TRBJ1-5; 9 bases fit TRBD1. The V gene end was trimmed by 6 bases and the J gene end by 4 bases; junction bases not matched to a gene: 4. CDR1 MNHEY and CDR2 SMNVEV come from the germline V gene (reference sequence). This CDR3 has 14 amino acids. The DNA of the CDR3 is TGTGCCAGCAGGTCCGGGACAGGGAATCAGCCCCAGCATTTT. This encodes CASRSGTGNQPQHF.

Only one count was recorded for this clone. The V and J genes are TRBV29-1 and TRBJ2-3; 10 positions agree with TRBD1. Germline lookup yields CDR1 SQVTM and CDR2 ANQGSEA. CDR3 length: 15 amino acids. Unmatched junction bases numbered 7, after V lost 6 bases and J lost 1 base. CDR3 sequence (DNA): TGCAGCGTAGTGGGTGGGACAGGGGGCACAGATACGCAGTATTTT. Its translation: CSVVGGTGGTDTQYF.

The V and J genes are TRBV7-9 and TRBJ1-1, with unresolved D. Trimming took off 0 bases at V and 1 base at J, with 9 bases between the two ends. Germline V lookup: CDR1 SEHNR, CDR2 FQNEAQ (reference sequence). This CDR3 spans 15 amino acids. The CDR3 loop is CASSLATGRNTEAFF. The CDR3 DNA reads TGTGCCAGCAGCTTAGCTACCGGACGGAACACTGAAGCTTTCTTT.

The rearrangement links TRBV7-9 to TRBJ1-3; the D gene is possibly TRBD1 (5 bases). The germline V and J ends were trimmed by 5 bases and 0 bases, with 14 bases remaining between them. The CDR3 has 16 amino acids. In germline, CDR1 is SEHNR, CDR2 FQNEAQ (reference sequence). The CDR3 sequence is CASSPGGSSSGNTIYF. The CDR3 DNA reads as TGTGCCAGCAGCCCTGGGGGGTCCTCCTCTGGAAACACCATATATTTT.

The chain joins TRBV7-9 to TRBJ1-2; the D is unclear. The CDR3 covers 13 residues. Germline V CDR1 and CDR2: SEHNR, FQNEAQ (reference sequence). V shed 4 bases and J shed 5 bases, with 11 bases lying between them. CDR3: CASSSATAYGYTF. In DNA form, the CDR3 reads TGTGCCAGCAGCTCCGCGACCGCTTATGGCTACACCTTC. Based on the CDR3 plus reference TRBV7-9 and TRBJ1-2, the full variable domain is DTGVSQNPRHKITKRGQNVTFRCDPISEHNRLYWYRQTLGQGPEFLTYFQNEAQLEKSRLLSDRFSAERPKGSFSTLEIQRTEQGDSAMYLCASSSATAYGYTFGSGTRLTVV.

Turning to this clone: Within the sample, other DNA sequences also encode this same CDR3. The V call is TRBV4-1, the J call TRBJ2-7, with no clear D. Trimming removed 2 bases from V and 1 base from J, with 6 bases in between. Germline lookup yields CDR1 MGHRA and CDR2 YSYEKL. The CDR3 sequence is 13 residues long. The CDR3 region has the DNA TGCGCCAGCAGCCAACGCGCATCCTACGAGCAGTACTTC. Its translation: CASSQRASYEQYF.

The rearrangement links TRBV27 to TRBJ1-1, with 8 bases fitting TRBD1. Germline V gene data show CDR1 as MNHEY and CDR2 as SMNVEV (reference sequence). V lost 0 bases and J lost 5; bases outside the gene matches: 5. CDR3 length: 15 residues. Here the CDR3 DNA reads TGTGCCAGCAGTTTATCGCAGGGGGCCTTAACTGAAGCTTTCTTT. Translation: CASSLSQGALTEAFF.

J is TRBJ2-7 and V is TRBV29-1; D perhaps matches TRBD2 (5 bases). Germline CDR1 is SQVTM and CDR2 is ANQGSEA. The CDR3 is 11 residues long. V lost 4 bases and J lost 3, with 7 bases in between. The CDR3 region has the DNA TGCAGCGTTGTTGAGGGCTACGAGCAGTACTTC. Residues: CSVVEGYEQYF.

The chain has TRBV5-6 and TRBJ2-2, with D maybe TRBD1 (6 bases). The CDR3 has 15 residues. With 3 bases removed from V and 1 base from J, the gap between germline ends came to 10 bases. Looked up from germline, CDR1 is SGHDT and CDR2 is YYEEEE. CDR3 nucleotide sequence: TGTGCCAGCAGCTGGGGGACACAGAACACCGGGGAGCTGTTTTTT. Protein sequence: CASSWGTQNTGELFF. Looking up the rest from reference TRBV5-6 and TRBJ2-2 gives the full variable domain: DAGVTQSPTHLIKTRGQQVTLRCSPKSGHDTVSWYQQALGQGPQFIFQYYEEEERQRGNFPDRFSGHQFPNYSSELNVNALLLGDSALYLCASSWGTQNTGELFFGEGSRLTVL.

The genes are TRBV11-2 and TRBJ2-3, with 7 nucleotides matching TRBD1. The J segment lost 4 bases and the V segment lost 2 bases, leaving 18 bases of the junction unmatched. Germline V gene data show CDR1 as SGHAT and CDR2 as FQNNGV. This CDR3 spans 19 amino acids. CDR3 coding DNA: TGTGCCAGCAGCTTAATCCTAGGACAGGTCGGGGCTGAGGCAGATACGCAGTATTTT. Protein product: CASSLILGQVGAEADTQYF.

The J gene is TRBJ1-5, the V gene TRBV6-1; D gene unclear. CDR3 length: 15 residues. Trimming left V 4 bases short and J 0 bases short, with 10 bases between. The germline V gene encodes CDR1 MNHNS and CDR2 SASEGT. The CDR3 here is CASSGRGSSNQPQHF. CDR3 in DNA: TGTGCCAGCAGTGGTCGGGGAAGTAGCAATCAGCCCCAGCATTTT.